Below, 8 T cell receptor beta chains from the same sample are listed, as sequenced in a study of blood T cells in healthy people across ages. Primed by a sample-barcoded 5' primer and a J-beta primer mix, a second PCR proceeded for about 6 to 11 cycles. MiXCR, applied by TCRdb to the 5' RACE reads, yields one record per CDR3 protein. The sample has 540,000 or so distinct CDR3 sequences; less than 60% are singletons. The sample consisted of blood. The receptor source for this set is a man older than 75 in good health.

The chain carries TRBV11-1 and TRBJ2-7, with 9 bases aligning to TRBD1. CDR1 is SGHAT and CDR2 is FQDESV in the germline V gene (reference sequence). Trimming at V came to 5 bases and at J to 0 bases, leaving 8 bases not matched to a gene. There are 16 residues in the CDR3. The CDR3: CASSNPGQGSSYEQYF. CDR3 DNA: TGTGCCAGCAGCAATCCGGGACAGGGTTCCTCCTACGAGCAGTACTTC.

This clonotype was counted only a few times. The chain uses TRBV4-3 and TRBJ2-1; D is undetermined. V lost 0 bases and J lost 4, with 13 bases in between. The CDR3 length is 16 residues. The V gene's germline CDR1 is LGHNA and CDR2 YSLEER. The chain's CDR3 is CASSQDRAATYNEQFF. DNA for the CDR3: TGCGCCAGCAGCCAAGATCGGGCGGCGACGTACAATGAGCAGTTCTTC.

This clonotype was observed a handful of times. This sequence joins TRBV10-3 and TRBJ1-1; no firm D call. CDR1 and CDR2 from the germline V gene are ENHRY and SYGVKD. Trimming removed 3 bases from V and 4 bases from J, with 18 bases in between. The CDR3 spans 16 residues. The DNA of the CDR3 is TGTGCCATCAGTGAACGGGGAGCCGGGGAATCCACTGAAGCTTTCTTT. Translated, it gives CAISERGAGESTEAFF.

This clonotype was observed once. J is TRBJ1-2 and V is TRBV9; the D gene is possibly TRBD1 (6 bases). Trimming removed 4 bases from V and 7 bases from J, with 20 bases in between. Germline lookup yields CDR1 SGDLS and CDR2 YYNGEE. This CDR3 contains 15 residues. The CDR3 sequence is CASSLSRGGRGGYTF. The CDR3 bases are TGTGCCAGCAGCTTAAGTCGAGGGGGGCGAGGTGGCTACACCTTC.

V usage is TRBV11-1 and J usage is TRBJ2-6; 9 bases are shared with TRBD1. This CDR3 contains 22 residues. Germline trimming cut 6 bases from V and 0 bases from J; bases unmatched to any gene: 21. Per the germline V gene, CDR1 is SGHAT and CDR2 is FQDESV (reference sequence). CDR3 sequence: CASRPNLGDRVPKNSGANVLTF. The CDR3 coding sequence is TGTGCCAGCAGGCCAAATCTGGGGGACAGGGTTCCTAAAAACTCTGGGGCCAACGTCCTGACTTTC. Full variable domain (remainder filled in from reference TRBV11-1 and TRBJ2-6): EAEVAQSPRYKITEKSQAVAFWCDPISGHATLYWYRQILGQGPELLVQFQDESVVDDSQLPKDRFSAERLKGVDSTLKIQPAELGDSAMYLCASRPNLGDRVPKNSGANVLTFGAGSRLTVL.

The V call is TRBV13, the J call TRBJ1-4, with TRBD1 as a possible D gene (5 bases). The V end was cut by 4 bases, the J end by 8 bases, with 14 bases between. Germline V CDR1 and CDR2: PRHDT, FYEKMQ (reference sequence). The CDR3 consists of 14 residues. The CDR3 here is CASSYSLGREKLFF. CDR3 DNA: TGTGCCAGCAGCTATAGCCTGGGACGGGAAAAACTGTTTTTT.

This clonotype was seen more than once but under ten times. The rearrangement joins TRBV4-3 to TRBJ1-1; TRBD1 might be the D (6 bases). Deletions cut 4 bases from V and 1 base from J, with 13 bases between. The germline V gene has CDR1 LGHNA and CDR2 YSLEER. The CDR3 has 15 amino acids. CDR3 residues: CASSPGARANTEAFF. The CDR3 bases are TGCGCCAGCAGCCCAGGGGCCAGGGCGAACACTGAAGCTTTCTTT.

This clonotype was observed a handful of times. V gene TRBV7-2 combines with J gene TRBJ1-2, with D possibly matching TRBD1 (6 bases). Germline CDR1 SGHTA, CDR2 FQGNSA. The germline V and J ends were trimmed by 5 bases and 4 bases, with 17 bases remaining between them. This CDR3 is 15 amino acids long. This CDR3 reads CASSPQGPYLYGYTF. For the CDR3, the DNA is TGTGCCAGCAGCCCCCAGGGGCCGTACCTCTATGGCTACACCTTC.